This TCR beta chain was recorded in a study of CD8+ T cells in alopecia areata. General study results and limits: Among the top 100, expanded CD8+ clones, as well as scalp clonality, were significantly decreased by tofacitinib.

cDNA serving as the sequencing template came from extracted, reverse transcribed RNA. Sequencing was performed with immunoSEQ multiplex PCR; in TCRdb, only in-frame clones are kept and a portion is missing. Of approximately 210,000 clones listed, 66% are singletons. Of note for this clone: Its antigen is currently unknown.

This CDR3 region has 14 residues. Per the germline V gene, CDR1 is SNHLY and CDR2 is FYNNEI. Trimming removed 2 bases from V and 7 bases from J, with 14 bases in between. The treatment was: oral pan-JAK inhibitor, 5-10 mg twice daily. The material sequenced was CD4+ T cells sorted from blood, taken around week 44, from a patient treated with tofacitinib. The sequence was collected from a human donor with alopecia areata. The chain carries TRBV2 and TRBJ1-2; possible D gene TRBD1, 6 bases. CDR3: CASSERQEGGGYTF. In DNA, the CDR3 is TGTGCCAGCAGTGAACGACAGGAAGGGGGTGGCTACACCTTC.